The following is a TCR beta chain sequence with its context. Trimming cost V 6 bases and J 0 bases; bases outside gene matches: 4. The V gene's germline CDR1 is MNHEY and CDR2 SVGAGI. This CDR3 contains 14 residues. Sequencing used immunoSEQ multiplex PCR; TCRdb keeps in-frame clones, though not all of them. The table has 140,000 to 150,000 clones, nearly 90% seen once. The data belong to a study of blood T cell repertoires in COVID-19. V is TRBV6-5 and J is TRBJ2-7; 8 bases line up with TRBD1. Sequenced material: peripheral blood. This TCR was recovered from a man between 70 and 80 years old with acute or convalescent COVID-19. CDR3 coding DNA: TGTGCCAGCAGAGGACAGGGAGGCTCCTACGAGCAGTACTTC. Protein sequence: CASRGQGGSYEQYF.